What follows is one TCR beta chain and its context. Its target is unknown. This sample stems from a study of shared clonotypes between healthy human individuals. Study-wide results and limits: All-four-donor shared clonotypes had higher generation probabilities than non-shared clonotypes did. Investigators collected only blood, and repertoires in tissues likely differ.

Germline V gene sequence: CDR1 SGHNT, CDR2 YYREEE (reference sequence). CDR3 length: 13 amino acids. Sequencing was at deep level. Every subset had its genomic DNA shared out evenly among several immunoSEQ plates. TCRdb keeps only in-frame clones here, not all; method: immunoSEQ multiplex PCR. The sample gives 550,000 to 750,000 clones, around 95% of which show up once; approximately 0.1% is in the top ten. Terminally differentiated effector memory CD45RA+ cells were excluded from the naive CD8 cells, which were CD45RO-negative and positively selected for CCR7. The chain has TRBV5-4 and TRBJ2-5; D is undetermined. With the DNA end fitting TRBJ2-7 better, the J assignment may be wrong. Sequenced input: naive CD8+ T cells sorted from blood. This clonotype was sampled from a woman aged 25 to 39 in good health. CDR3 DNA: TGTGCCAGCAGCTCAGCCTCGAACTACGAGCAGTACTTC. Translation: CASSSASNYEQYF.